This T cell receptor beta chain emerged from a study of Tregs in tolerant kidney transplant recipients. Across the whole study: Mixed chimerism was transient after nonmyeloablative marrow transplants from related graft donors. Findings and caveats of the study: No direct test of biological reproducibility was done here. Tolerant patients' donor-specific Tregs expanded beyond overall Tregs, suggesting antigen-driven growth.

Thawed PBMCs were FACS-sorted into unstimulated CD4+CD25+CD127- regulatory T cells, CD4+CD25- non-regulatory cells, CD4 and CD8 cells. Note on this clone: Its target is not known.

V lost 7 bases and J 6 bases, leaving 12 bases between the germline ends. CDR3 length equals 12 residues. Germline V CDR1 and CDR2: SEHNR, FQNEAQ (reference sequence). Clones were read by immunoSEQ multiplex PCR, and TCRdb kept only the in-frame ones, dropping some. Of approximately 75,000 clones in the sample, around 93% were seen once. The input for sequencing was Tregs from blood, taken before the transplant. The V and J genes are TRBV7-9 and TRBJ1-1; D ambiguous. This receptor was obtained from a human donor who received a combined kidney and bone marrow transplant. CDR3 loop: CASTIEGAEAFF. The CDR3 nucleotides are TGTGCCAGCACCATAGAAGGAGCTGAAGCTTTCTTT. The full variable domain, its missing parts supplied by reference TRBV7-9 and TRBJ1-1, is DTGVSQNPRHKITKRGQNVTFRCDPISEHNRLYWYRQTLGQGPEFLTYFQNEAQLEKSRLLSDRFSAERPKGSFSTLEIQRTEQGDSAMYLCASTIEGAEAFFGQGTRLTVV.